The rows below give T cell receptor beta chains drawn from one sample of a study of naive CD8 T cells in extremely preterm neonates. TCRdb's table, derived via immunoSEQ multiplex PCR, lists solely in-frame clones and lacks some. The table has 5,000 to 7,500 clones, about 97% seen once. Material for sequencing was naive CD8+ T cells from blood. The receptors were gathered from a human donor in good health. Each CDR3 is given with its conserved first and last residue. A D gene is named only where the DNA matches it firmly. Part of the rows lack a size; the others show once, few, many or a class for expanded clones.

v_gene	len	d_gene	abundance	j_gene	CDR3nt	CDR3aa
TRBV9	16	-	once	TRBJ1-1	TGTGCCAGTAGCGGGGTTGGGGACATGAGTTTCACTGAAGCTTTCTTT	CASSGVGDMSFTEAFF
TRBV11-2	18	TRBD1	-	TRBJ1-4	TGTGCCAGCTCAATCGGACAGGGTTTAACGGCAACTAATGAAAAACTGTTTTTT	CASSIGQGLTATNEKLFF
TRBV7-9	17	-	-	TRBJ1-5	TGTGCCAGCAGCCAAAACCCCTCGGGGGGCGGCAATCAGCCCCAGCATTTT	CASSQNPSGGGNQPQHF
TRBV9	17	TRBD2	-	TRBJ2-7	TGTGCCAGCAGCGTAGAGAGTAGCGGGAGTGGTACTTACGAGCAGTACTTC	CASSVESSGSGTYEQYF
TRBV7-6	15	-	-	TRBJ2-1	TGTGCCAGCAGCTTGTCGGGGGGCCCGATAGGTGAGCAGTTCTTC	CASSLSGGPIGEQFF
TRBV10-2	16	TRBD2	once	TRBJ2-3	TGCGCCAGCAGTGAGCGACTAGCGGGAGTAACAGATACGCAGTATTTT	CASSERLAGVTDTQYF
TRBV6-5	13	TRBD1	-	TRBJ1-1	TGTGCCAGCAGCTCGGGACAGGGAACTGAAGCTTTCTTT	CASSSGQGTEAFF
TRBV11-2	14	-	-	TRBJ1-1	TGTGCCAGCAGCTTCGGACAGCTGAACACTGAAGCTTTCTTT	CASSFGQLNTEAFF
TRBV2	15	TRBD1	-	TRBJ2-7	TGTGCCAGCAGGGCCCGCGGGACAGGGTCCTACGAGCAGTACTTC	CASRARGTGSYEQYF
TRBV4-1	19	TRBD2	-	TRBJ2-1	TGCGCCAGCAGCCAAGGTGCCAATGGTAGCGGGAGTCAGATGAATGAGCAGTTCTTC	CASSQGANGSGSQMNEQFF
TRBV5-6	15	TRBD1	-	TRBJ2-7	TGTGCCAGCAGCTACGGGACAGGGGACGCCTACGAGCAGTACTTC	CASSYGTGDAYEQYF
TRBV6-1	14	-	once	TRBJ2-1	TGTGCCAGCAGTGAACCTAGCTCCTACAATGAGCAGTTCTTC	CASSEPSSYNEQFF
TRBV27	13	-	-	TRBJ2-7	TGTGCCAGCAGGGACACCACCTACGATGAGCAGTACTTC	CASRDTTYDEQYF
TRBV7-9	12	-	-	TRBJ2-7	TGTGCCAGCAGCTTCGGACAGTACGAGCAGTACTTC	CASSFGQYEQYF
TRBV2	16	TRBD1	-	TRBJ1-1	TGTGCCAGCAGTGAAGATACCCAGACAGGGGACACTGAAGCTTTCTTT	CASSEDTQTGDTEAFF
TRBV9	16	TRBD2	once	TRBJ2-7	TGTGCCAGCAGCGTATCCTCAGCGGGAGACACCTACGAGCAGTACTTC	CASSVSSAGDTYEQYF
TRBV27	20	TRBD2	-	TRBJ2-1	TGTGCCAGCAGTCCTAGACTAGCGGATCTGCTATATACCTCCTACAATGAACAGTTCTTC	CASSPRLADLLYTSYNEQFF